The rows below give T cell receptor beta chains drawn from one sample of a study of blood T cell repertoires in COVID-19. Profiling relied on immunoSEQ multiplex PCR, and the TCRdb table lists in-frame clones only, not all of them. Of 84,000 or so clones in the sample, around 90% were seen once. Sequenced sample: peripheral blood. These TCRs come from a man between 65 and 85 years old with acute or convalescent COVID-19. CDR3s include the opening cysteine and the closing phenylalanine or tryptophan.

J gene,V gene,CDR3 protein
TRBJ2-3,TRBV30,CAWTPRGLITDTQYF
TRBJ2-7,TRBV29-1,CSAQTGVSNEQYF
TRBJ1-2,TRBV6-5,CAIHGLYGYTF
TRBJ1-1,TRBV27,CASSVRMDTEAFF
TRBJ2-2,TRBV27,CASSRLAGVAGELFF
TRBJ1-4,TRBV28,CASSPGGQRYEKLFF
TRBJ2-1,TRBV11-2,CASSLDGLAGGEQFF
TRBJ1-5,TRBV19,CASSILGDQPQHF
TRBJ2-7,TRBV28,CASSLRGSVGEQYF
TRBJ1-3,TRBV7-2,CASSRGTGTGNTIYF
TRBJ2-1,TRBV28,CASSLYTGEQFF
TRBJ2-7,TRBV6-2/TRBV6-3,CASSSGDLAGFREQYF
TRBJ1-3,TRBV3-1/TRBV3-2,CASSQDSTQLTSGNTIYF
TRBJ2-6,TRBV5-1,CASSLAPVSGANVLTF
TRBJ2-2,TRBV5-1,CASRRTGMDTGELFF
TRBJ2-3,TRBV7-2,CASSFHSGGRADTQYF
TRBJ2-3,TRBV6-2/TRBV6-3,CASSPRRRGTDTQYF
TRBJ2-7,TRBV29-1,CSVEEGSGGWSEQYF